Presented here are 21 T cell receptor beta chains from one specimen sequenced in a study of T cell responses to AZD1222 COVID-19 vaccine. Measured with immunoSEQ multiplex PCR; TCRdb has only the in-frame clones, and not every one. In the table there are about 56,000 clones, less than 90% of which are singletons. This specimen was peripheral blood, taken 28 days after the second AZD1222 dose. Source of these receptors: an adult who received the AZD1222 COVID-19 vaccine.

The gene calls are TRBV2 and TRBJ2-7; 8 nucleotides match TRBD2. The junction had 10 bases not matched to a gene; V was cut back by 6 bases and J by 3 bases. CDR1 SNHLY and CDR2 FYNNEI come from the germline V gene. This CDR3 comprises 15 residues. This CDR3 reads CASRPSTSGNYEQYF. The CDR3 nucleotides read TGTGCCAGCAGGCCGTCCACTAGCGGAAACTACGAGCAGTACTTC.

This chain links TRBV27 with TRBJ2-1; D gene ambiguous. CDR1 is MNHEY, CDR2 SMNVEV, per germline (reference sequence). Trimming left V 3 bases short and J 6 bases short, with 15 bases between. CDR3 length: 15 amino acids. CDR3 amino acids: CASSFSPLHINEQFF. Here the CDR3 DNA reads TGTGCCAGCAGTTTCTCACCCCTACATATCAATGAGCAGTTCTTC.

The chain links TRBV12-3 or TRBV12-4 to TRBJ1-1; 8 bases match TRBD1. This CDR3 has 12 residues. The trim removed 6 bases at V and 7 bases at J, leaving 4 bases unmatched. The CDR3 protein is CASSWTGNEAFF. The DNA for the CDR3 is TGTGCCAGCAGCTGGACAGGGAATGAAGCTTTCTTT.

The rearrangement uses TRBV2 and TRBJ1-1; 10 nucleotides align to TRBD1. Germline CDR1 reads SNHLY; CDR2 reads FYNNEI. V was clipped by 6 bases and J by 4 bases; unmatched bases: 2. This CDR3 spans 13 amino acids. The CDR3 is CASSGQGVTEAFF. In DNA form, the CDR3 reads TGTGCCAGCAGCGGACAGGGGGTCACTGAAGCTTTCTTT.

This chain uses TRBV12-3 or TRBV12-4 with TRBJ1-1; no firm D call. The ends were cut back, 6 bases at V and 2 bases at J, with 10 bases in the middle. The CDR3 covers 13 residues. The CDR3 sequence: CASSLGSNTEAFF. CDR3 in DNA: TGTGCCAGCAGCTTGGGCTCAAACACTGAAGCTTTCTTT.

The chain combines TRBV10-3 with TRBJ1-1, with a weak D call TRBD1 (5 bases). V lost 4 bases and J 5 bases, leaving 14 bases between the germline ends. Germline lookup yields CDR1 ENHRY and CDR2 SYGVKD. The CDR3 extends over 14 amino acids. The CDR3 is CAISVAGAGTEAFF. For the CDR3, the DNA is TGTGCCATCAGTGTTGCCGGGGCTGGAACTGAAGCTTTCTTT.

J is TRBJ2-7 and V is TRBV29-1; perhaps TRBD2 as D (7 bases). The CDR3 is made up of 13 amino acids. CDR1 and CDR2 from the germline V gene are SQVTM and ANQGSEA. Trimming left V 5 bases short and J 5 bases short, with 16 bases between. The CDR3 region has the DNA TGCAGCGTTTTTCTGGGGGGGGCCCACGAGCAGTACTTC. Its translation: CSVFLGGAHEQYF.

The chain links TRBV29-1 to TRBJ2-1; D perhaps matches TRBD2 (6 bases). Germline CDR1 and CDR2: SQVTM and ANQGSEA. This CDR3 contains 15 residues. Trimming shortened V by 0 bases and J by 0 bases, and 9 bases separated the two germline ends. The CDR3 spells CSVEDPGSSYNEQFF. CDR3 sequence (DNA): TGCAGCGTTGAAGATCCCGGGAGCTCCTACAATGAGCAGTTCTTC.

This sequence joins TRBV27 and TRBJ2-2; D is ambiguous. V was shortened by 6 bases and J by 7 bases, with 9 bases between the two germline ends. Germline loops: CDR1 MNHEY, CDR2 SMNVEV (reference sequence). CDR3 length: 12 residues. The DNA for the CDR3 is TGTGCCAGCAGCCCTCGGTACGGGGAGCTGTTTTTT. Translation gives CASSPRYGELFF.

V gene TRBV19 combines with J gene TRBJ2-7; 7 nucleotides line up with TRBD2. This CDR3 comprises 15 residues. The germline V gene has CDR1 LNHDA and CDR2 SQIVND (reference sequence). J gave up 0 bases and V 3 bases, and 5 bases lay outside the gene matches. CDR3 coding DNA: TGTGCCAGTAGTATGGAAAGGGAGGGCTCCTACGAGCAGTACTTC. Translated: CASSMEREGSYEQYF.

Turning to this clone: Additional DNA sequences in this sample encode the identical CDR3. V and J are TRBV5-1 and TRBJ1-1; unclear D gene. The CDR3 runs to 13 residues. CDR1 and CDR2 from the germline V gene are SGHRS and YFSETQ. V was shortened by 2 bases and J by 1 base, with 6 bases between the two germline ends. The CDR3 here is CASSLNRNTEAFF. Written as DNA, the CDR3 is TGCGCCAGCAGCTTAAACAGGAACACTGAAGCTTTCTTT.

This chain uses TRBV19 with TRBJ2-7; TRBD2 matches 8 bases. CDR3 length: 13 residues. The trim removed 11 bases at V and 2 bases at J, leaving 8 bases unmatched. CDR1 is LNHDA, CDR2 SQIVND, per germline (reference sequence). The CDR3 region has the DNA TGTGCCTTACGCCTAGCGGGTCCCTACGAGCAGTACTTC. It specifies CALRLAGPYEQYF.

This clone was counted a single time. The V and J genes are TRBV7-9 and TRBJ2-7; D is possibly TRBD1 or TRBD2 (5 bases each). Germline V lookup: CDR1 SEHNR, CDR2 FQNEAQ (reference sequence). This CDR3 region has 13 residues. With 7 bases removed from V and 0 bases from J, the gap between germline ends came to 10 bases. CDR3 sequence: CASKGSPSYEQYF. DNA for the CDR3: TGTGCCAGCAAGGGGAGTCCCTCCTACGAGCAGTACTTC.

The V and J genes are TRBV24-1 and TRBJ2-4; D is possibly TRBD1 (5 bases). V was pared by 4 bases and J by 8 bases, with 17 bases between. The CDR3 is 15 residues long. Germline loops: CDR1 KGHDR, CDR2 SFDVKD. The CDR3 region has the DNA TGTGCCACCAGTGAGCTTCAGGGTAGGTGGGACATTCAGTACTTC. Amino acid sequence: CATSELQGRWDIQYF.

The CDR3 DNA reads as TGTGCCAGCAGTGCCTACAGGGGTTCTGAAGCTTTCTTT. The encoded protein is CASSAYRGSEAFF. V gene TRBV2 combines with J gene TRBJ1-1, with 7 bases matching TRBD1. The CDR3 is 13 residues long. CDR1 is SNHLY and CDR2 is FYNNEI in the germline V gene. Trimming removed 4 bases from V and 6 bases from J; junction bases left unmatched: 5. The full variable domain, completed using reference TRBV2 and TRBJ1-1, is EPEVTQTPSHQVTQMGQEVILRCVPISNHLYFYWYRQILGQKVEFLVSFYNNEISEKSEIFDDQFSVERPDGSNFTLKIRSTKLEDSAMYFCASSAYRGSEAFFGQGTRLTVV.

CDR3: CSVSVNTEAFF. In DNA form, the CDR3 reads TGCAGCGTGTCAGTGAACACTGAAGCTTTCTTT. V and J are TRBV29-1 and TRBJ1-1; D is unclear. Germline CDR1 reads SQVTM; CDR2 reads ANQGSEA. The length of the CDR3 is 11 residues. Trimming removed 6 bases from V and 0 bases from J, with 5 bases in between.

J is TRBJ1-1 and V is TRBV7-6; 8 bases align to TRBD1. After removal of 5 bases from V and 1 base from J, the junction contained 6 bases not matched to a gene. CDR3 length equals 15 residues. Germline lookup yields CDR1 SGHVS and CDR2 FNYEAQ. The CDR3 coding sequence is TGTGCCAGCAGCCGACTCGACAGGGGGAACACTGAAGCTTTCTTT. Its translation is CASSRLDRGNTEAFF.

The chain employs TRBV5-5 and TRBJ1-1; D unresolved. The germline gives CDR1 SGHKS, CDR2 YYEKEE (reference sequence). With 0 bases removed from V and 8 bases from J, the gap between germline ends came to 14 bases. The CDR3 has 14 residues. The CDR3 DNA sequence: TGTGCCAGCAGCTTGGAAGGTCAGGCTTTGGAAGCTTTCTTT. This encodes CASSLEGQALEAFF.

This rearrangement joins TRBV28 to TRBJ1-1, with D perhaps TRBD1 (5 bases). Trimming cost V 7 bases and J 9 bases, with 15 bases left between them. The CDR3 totals 12 residues. Per the germline V gene, CDR1 is MDHEN and CDR2 is SYDVKM. Here the CDR3 DNA reads TGTGCCAGCACCCTCATGGGGGGGAAAGCTTTCTTT. It encodes CASTLMGGKAFF.

The chain couples TRBV20-1 to TRBJ2-7, with D hard to call. Germline values: CDR1 DFQATT, CDR2 SNEGSKA (reference sequence). V lost 0 bases, J lost 7 bases, and 7 bases lay in between. The CDR3 contains 11 residues. This CDR3 reads CSARDQLEQYF. In DNA form, the CDR3 reads TGCAGTGCTAGAGATCAGTTGGAGCAGTACTTC.

The DNA for the CDR3 is TGTGCCAGTACAGGGGGCTATTACACCGGGGAGCTGTTTTTT. Amino acid sequence: CASTGGYYTGELFF. This chain joins TRBV19 and TRBJ2-2; 8 bases are a match to TRBD1. The germline V gene has CDR1 LNHDA and CDR2 SQIVND (reference sequence). This CDR3 region has 14 residues. The trim removed 7 bases at V and 3 bases at J, leaving 4 bases unmatched. The full variable domain, completed using reference TRBV19 and TRBJ2-2, is DGGITQSPKYLFRKEGQNVTLSCEQNLNHDAMYWYRQDPGQGLRLIYYSQIVNDFQKGDIAEGYSVSREKKESFPLTVTSAQKNPTAFYLCASTGGYYTGELFFGEGSRLTVL.